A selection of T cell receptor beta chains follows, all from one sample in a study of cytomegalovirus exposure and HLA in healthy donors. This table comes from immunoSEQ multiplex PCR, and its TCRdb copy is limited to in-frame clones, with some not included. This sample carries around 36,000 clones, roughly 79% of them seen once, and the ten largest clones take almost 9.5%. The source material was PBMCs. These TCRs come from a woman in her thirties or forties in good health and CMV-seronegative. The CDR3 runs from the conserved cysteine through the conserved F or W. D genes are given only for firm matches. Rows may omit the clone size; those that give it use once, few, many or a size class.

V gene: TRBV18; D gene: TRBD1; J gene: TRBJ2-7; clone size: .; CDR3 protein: CASSPGQAQNEQYF; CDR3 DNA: TGTGCCAGCTCACCGGGACAGGCTCAGAACGAGCAGTACTTC
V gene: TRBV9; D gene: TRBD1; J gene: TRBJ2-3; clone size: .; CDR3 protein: CASSRQGVTTDTQYF; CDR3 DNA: TGTGCCAGCAGCCGACAGGGGGTGACCACAGATACGCAGTATTTT
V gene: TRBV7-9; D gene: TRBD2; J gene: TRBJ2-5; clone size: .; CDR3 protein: CASSSRTSGGETQYF; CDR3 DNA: TGTGCCAGCAGCTCCCGGACTAGCGGGGGTGAGACCCAGTACTTC
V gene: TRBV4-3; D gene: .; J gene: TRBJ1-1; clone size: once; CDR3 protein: CASSQWGGVNTEAFF; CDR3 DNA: TGCGCCAGCAGCCAATGGGGGGGGGTGAACACTGAAGCTTTCTTT
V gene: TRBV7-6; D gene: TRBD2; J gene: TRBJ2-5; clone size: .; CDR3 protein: CASSMTGLAGRETQYF; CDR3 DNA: TGTGCCAGCAGCATGACAGGACTAGCGGGGAGGGAGACCCAGTACTTC
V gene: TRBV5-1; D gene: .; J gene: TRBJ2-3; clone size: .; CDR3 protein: CASSLSGEDTQYF; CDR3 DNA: TGCGCCAGCAGCTTGTCGGGGGAAGATACGCAGTATTTT
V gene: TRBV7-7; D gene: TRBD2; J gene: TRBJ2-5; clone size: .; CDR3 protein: CASSLGAGGIQETQYF; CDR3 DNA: TGTGCTAGCAGCTTAGGAGCGGGGGGGATACAAGAGACCCAGTACTTC
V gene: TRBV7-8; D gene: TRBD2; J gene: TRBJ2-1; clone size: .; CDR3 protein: CASSLYLAVGSYNEQFF; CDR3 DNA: TGTGCCAGCAGCTTATACCTAGCGGTGGGTTCCTACAATGAGCAGTTCTTC
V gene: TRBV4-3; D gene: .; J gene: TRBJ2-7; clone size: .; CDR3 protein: CASSQEPGYVNEQYF; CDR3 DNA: TGCGCCAGCAGCCAAGAGCCAGGGTATGTTAACGAGCAGTACTTC
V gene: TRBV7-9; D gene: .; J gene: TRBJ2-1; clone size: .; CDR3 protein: CASGAGAYNEQFF; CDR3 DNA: TGTGCCAGCGGGGCAGGGGCATACAATGAGCAGTTCTTC
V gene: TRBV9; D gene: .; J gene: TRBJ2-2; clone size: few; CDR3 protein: CASSPHRVAGELFF; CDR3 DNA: TGTGCCAGCAGCCCCCACAGGGTGGCCGGGGAGCTGTTTTTT
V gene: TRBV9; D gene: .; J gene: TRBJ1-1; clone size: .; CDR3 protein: CASSSTDKKAFF; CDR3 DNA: TGTGCCAGCAGCTCCACCGACAAGAAAGCTTTCTTT
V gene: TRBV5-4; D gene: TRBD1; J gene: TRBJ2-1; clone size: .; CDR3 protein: CASSPGQGRDNEQFF; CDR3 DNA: TGTGCCAGCAGCCCCGGACAGGGAAGAGACAATGAGCAGTTCTTC
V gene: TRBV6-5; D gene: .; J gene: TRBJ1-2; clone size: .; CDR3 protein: CASSYQGGYTF; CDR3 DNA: TGTGCCAGCAGTTACCAGGGCGGCTACACCTTC
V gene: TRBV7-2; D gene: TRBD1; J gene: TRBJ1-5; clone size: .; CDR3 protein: CASKSLQGSNQPQHF; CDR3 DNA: TGTGCCAGCAAATCCCTACAGGGGAGCAATCAGCCCCAGCATTTT
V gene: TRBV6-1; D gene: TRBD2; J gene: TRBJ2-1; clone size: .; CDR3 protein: CASSDRLAGGDYEQFF; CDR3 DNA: TGTGCCAGCAGTGATCGACTAGCGGGGGGTGACTATGAGCAGTTCTTC
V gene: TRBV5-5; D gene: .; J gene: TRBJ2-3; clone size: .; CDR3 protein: CASSLGDTYTDTQYF; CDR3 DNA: TGTGCCAGCAGCTTGGGGGACACTTACACAGATACGCAGTATTTT
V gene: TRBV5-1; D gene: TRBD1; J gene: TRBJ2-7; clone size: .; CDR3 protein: CASSLEGANSEQYF; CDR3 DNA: TGCGCCAGCAGCTTGGAGGGGGCTAATAGCGAGCAGTACTTC
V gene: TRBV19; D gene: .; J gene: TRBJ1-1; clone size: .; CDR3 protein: CASSLAQLNTEAFF; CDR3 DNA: TGTGCCAGTAGCCTAGCTCAGTTGAACACTGAAGCTTTCTTT
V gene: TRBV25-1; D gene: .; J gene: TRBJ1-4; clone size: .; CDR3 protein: CASSELGEATNEKLFF; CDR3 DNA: TGTGCCAGCAGTGAATTGGGAGAAGCAACTAATGAAAAACTGTTTTTT
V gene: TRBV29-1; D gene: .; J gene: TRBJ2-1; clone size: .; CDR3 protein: CSVRDFDNEQFF; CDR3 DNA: TGCAGCGTTCGGGACTTCGACAATGAGCAGTTCTTC
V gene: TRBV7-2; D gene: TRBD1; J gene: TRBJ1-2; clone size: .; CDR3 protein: CASSLQGAPNYGYTF; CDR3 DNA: TGTGCCAGCAGCCTACAGGGGGCGCCGAACTATGGCTACACCTTC
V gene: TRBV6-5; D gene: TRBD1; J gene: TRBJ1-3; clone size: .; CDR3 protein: CASRTGEGAGNTIYF; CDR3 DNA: TGTGCCAGCAGAACAGGGGAAGGAGCTGGAAACACCATATATTTT
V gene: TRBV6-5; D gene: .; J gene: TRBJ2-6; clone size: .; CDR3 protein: CASRDAGYGANVLTF; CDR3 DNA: TGTGCCAGCAGGGACGCAGGGTACGGGGCCAACGTCCTGACTTTC
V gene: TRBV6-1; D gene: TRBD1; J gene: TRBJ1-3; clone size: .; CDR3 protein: CASSSTGVGGNTIYF; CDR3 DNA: TGTGCCAGCAGTAGTACAGGGGTGGGAGGAAACACCATATATTTT